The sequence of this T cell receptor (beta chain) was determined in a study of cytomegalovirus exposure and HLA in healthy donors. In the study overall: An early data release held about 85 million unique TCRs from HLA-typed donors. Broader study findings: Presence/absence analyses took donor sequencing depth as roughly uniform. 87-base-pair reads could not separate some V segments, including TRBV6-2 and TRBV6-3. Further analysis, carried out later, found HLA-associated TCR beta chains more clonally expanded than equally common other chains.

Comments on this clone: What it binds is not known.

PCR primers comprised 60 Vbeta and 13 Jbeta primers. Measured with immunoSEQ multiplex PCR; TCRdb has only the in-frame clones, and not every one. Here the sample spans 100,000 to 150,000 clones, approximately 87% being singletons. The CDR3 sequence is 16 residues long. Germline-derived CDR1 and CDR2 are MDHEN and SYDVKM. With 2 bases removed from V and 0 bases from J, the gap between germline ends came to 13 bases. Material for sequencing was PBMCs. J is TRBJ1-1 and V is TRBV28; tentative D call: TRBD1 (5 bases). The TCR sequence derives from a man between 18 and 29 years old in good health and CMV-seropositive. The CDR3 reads CASSLKPGLLNTEAFF. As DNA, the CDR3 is TGTGCCAGCAGTTTAAAACCGGGACTTCTGAACACTGAAGCTTTCTTT.